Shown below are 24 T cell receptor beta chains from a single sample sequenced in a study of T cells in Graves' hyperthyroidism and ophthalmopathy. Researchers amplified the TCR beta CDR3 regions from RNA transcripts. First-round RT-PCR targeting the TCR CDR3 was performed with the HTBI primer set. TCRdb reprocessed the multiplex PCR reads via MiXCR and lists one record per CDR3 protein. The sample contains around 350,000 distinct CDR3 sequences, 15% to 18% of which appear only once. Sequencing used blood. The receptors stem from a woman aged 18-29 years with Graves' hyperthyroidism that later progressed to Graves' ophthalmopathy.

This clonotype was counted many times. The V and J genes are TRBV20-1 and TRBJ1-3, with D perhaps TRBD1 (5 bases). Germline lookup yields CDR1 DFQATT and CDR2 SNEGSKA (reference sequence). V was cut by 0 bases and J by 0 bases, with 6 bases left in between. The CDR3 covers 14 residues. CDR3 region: CSAREDSSGNTIYF. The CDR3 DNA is TGCAGTGCTAGAGAAGACAGCTCTGGAAACACCATATATTTT.

The CDR3 region has the DNA TGTGCCTGGAGTGAGGGGGGGGCCCATAACTACGAGCAGTACTTC. Its protein product is CAWSEGGAHNYEQYF. The V call is TRBV30, the J call TRBJ2-7; a weak D match, TRBD2 (7 bases). CDR1 is GTSNPN, CDR2 SVGIG, per germline (reference sequence). Deletions cut 1 base from V and 3 bases from J, with 16 bases between. The CDR3 is 15 amino acids.

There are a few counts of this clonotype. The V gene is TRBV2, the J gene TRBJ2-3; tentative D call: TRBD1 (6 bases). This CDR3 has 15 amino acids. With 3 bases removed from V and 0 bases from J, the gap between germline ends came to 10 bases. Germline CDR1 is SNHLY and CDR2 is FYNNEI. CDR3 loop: CASSETGSSTDTQYF. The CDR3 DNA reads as TGTGCCAGCAGTGAGACAGGTTCTAGCACAGATACGCAGTATTTT. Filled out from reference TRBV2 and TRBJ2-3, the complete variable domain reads EPEVTQTPSHQVTQMGQEVILRCVPISNHLYFYWYRQILGQKVEFLVSFYNNEISEKSEIFDDQFSVERPDGSNFTLKIRSTKLEDSAMYFCASSETGSSTDTQYFGPGTRLTVL.

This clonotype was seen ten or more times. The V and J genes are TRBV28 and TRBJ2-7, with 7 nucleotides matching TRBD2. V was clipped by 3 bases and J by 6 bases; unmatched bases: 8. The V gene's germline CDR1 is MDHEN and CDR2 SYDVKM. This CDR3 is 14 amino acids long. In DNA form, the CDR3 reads TGTGCCAGCAGTTTTGGCGGGAGCGGTGGCGAGCAGTACTTC. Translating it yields CASSFGGSGGEQYF.

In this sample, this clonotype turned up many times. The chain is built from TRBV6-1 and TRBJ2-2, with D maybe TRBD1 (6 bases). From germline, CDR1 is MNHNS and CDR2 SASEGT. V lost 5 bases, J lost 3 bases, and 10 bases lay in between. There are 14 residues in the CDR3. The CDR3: CASSPQGYTGELFF. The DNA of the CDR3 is TGTGCCAGCAGTCCCCAGGGGTACACCGGGGAGCTGTTTTTT.

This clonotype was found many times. The CDR3 DNA is TGTGCCAGCAGCTTGGGGACAGACAATGAGCAGTTCTTC. It is translated as CASSLGTDNEQFF. This chain links TRBV7-9 with TRBJ2-1; 7 nucleotides line up with TRBD1. Germline trimming cut 3 bases from V and 5 bases from J; bases unmatched to any gene: 1. This CDR3 is built from 13 residues. The germline V gene encodes CDR1 SEHNR and CDR2 FQNEAQ (reference sequence).

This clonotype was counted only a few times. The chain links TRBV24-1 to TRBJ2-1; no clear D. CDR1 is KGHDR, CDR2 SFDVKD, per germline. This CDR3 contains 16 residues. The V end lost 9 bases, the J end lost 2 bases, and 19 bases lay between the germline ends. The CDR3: CATPHPAGGTYNEQFF. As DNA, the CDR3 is TGTGCCACCCCTCACCCCGCTGGCGGAACCTACAATGAGCAGTTCTTC.

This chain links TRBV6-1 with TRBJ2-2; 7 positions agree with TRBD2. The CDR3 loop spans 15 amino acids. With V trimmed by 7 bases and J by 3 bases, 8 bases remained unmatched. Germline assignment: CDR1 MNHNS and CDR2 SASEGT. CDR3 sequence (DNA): TGTGCCAGCATGCCAACTAGCGATTACACCGGGGAGCTGTTTTTT. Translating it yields CASMPTSDYTGELFF.

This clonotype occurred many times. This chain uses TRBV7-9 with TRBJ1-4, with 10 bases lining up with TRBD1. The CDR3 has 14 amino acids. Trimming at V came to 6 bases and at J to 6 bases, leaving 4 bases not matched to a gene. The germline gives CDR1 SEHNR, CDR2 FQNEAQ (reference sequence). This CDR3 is CASRQTGGDEKLFF. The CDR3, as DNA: TGTGCCAGCAGGCAGACAGGGGGCGATGAAAAACTGTTTTTT.

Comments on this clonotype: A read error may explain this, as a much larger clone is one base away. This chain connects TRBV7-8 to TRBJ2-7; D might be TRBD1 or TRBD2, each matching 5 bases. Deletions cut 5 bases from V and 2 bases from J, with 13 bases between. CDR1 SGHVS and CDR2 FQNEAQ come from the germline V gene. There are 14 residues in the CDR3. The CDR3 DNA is TGTGCCAGCAGCGTCCGGGGCAGACCCTACGAGCAGTACTTC. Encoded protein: CASSVRGRPYEQYF.

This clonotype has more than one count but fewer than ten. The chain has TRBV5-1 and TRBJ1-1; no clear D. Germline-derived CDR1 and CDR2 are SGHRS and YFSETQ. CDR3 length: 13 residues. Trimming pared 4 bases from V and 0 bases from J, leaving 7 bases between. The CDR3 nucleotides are TGCGCCAGCAGCGAGGAAGTGAACACTGAAGCTTTCTTT. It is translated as CASSEEVNTEAFF.

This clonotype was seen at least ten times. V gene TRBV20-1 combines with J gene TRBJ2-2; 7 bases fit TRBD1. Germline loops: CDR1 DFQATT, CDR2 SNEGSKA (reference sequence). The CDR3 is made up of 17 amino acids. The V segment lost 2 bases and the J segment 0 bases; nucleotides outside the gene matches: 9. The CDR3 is CSARRKGQAANTGELFF. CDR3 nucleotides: TGCAGTGCTAGACGGAAAGGACAGGCAGCGAACACCGGGGAGCTGTTTTTT.

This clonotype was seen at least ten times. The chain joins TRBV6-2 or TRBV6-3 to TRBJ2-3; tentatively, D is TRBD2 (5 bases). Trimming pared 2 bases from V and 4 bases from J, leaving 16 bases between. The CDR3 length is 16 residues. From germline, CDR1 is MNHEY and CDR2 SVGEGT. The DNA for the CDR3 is TGTGCCAGCAGTTACCCCAGCGGAGAGAGGGCAGATACGCAGTATTTT. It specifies CASSYPSGERADTQYF.

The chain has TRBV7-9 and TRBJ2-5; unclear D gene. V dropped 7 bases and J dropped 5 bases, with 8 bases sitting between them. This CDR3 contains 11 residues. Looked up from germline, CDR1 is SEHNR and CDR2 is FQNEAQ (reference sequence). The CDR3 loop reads CASKGRETQYF. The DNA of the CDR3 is TGTGCCAGCAAGGGCAGGGAGACCCAGTACTTC.

For the CDR3, the DNA is TGTGCCATCAGTGAGAAGGTCTTGGAGCAGTTCTTC. Translating gives CAISEKVLEQFF. V and J are TRBV10-3 and TRBJ2-1; D gene unclear. The CDR3 contains 12 residues. Deletions cut 2 bases from V and 10 bases from J, with 9 bases between. Germline V lookup: CDR1 ENHRY, CDR2 SYGVKD.

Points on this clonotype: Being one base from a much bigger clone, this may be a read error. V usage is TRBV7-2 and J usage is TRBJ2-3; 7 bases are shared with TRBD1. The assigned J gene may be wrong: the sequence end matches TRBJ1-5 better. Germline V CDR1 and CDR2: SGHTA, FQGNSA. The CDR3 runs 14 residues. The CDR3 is CASSLGQYTDTQHF. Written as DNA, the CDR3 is TGTGCCAGCAGCCTGGGACAGTACACAGATACGCAGCATTTT.

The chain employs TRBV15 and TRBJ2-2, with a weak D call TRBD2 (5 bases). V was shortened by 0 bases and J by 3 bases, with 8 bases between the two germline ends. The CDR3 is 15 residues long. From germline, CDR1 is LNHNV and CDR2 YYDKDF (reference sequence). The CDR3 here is CATSRDSDHTGELFF. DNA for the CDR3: TGTGCCACCAGCAGAGATAGCGACCACACCGGGGAGCTGTTTTTT.

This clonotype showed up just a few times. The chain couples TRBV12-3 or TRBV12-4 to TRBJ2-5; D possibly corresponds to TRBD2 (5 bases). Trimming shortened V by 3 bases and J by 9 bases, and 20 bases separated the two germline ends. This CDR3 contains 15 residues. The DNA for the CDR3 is TGTGCCAGCAGTTTTAATGTACATCCCCTAGCTTCCCAGTACTTC. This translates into CASSFNVHPLASQYF.

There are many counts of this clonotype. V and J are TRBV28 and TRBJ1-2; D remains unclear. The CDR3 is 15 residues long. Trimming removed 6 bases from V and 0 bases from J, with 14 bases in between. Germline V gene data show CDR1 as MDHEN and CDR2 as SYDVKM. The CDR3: CASRPVDRANYGYTF. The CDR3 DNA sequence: TGTGCCAGCAGGCCGGTTGACCGAGCTAACTATGGCTACACCTTC.

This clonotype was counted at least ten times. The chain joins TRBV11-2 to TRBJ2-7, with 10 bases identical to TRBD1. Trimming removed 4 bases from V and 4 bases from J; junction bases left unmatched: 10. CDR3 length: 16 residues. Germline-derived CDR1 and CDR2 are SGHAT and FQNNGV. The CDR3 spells CASSSYRDRGSYEQYF. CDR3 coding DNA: TGTGCCAGCAGCTCATACCGGGACAGGGGCTCATACGAGCAGTACTTC.

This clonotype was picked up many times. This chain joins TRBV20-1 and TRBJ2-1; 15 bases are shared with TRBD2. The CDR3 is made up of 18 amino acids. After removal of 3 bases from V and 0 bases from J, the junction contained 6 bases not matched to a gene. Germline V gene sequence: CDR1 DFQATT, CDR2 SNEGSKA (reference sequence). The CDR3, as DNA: TGCAGTGCTAGTGCCGGGACTAGCGGGAGGAGCTCCTACAATGAGCAGTTCTTC. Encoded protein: CSASAGTSGRSSYNEQFF.

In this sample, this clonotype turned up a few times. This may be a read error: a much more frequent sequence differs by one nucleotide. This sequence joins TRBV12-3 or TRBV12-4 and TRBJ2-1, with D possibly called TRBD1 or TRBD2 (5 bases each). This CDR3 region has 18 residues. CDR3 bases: TGTGCCAGCAGGAGGGGATCGGGCGACGGGACGTCCTACAATGAGCAGTCCTTC. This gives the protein CASRRGSGDGTSYNEQSF.

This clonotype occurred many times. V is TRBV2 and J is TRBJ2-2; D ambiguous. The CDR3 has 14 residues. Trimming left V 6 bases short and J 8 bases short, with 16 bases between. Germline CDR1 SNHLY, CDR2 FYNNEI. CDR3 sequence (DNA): TGTGCCAGCAGGGCTGCGAAGTTTTCGGGGGAGCTGTTTTTT. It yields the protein CASRAAKFSGELFF.

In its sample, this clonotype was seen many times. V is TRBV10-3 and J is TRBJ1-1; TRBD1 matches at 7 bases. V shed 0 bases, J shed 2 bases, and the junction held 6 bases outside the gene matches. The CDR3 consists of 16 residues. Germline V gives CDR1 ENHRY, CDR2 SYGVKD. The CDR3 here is CAISESSTGINTEAFF. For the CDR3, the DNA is TGTGCCATCAGTGAGTCTTCGACAGGGATAAACACTGAAGCTTTCTTT.